This TCR beta chain is drawn from a study of metastatic and nonmetastatic thyroid tumors (dated by TCRdb to between 2020 and 2021). Study-wide context: Repertoires were compared across peripheral blood and tumor or nodule tissue samples from malignant and benign thyroid patients. Study-wide findings and limitations: In both blood and tumor samples, malignant tumors were reported to have significantly higher TCR beta diversity than benign nodules.

V and J lose 8 bases and 6 bases, and a span of 13 bases separates them. The germline V gene (reference sequence) sets CDR1 to MNHEY and CDR2 to SMNVEV. Counted from cysteine to phenylalanine, this CDR3 has 13 amino acids. Just CDR3 DNA is preserved here, 39 bases in frame from base 1. In its sample, this clone was seen many times. Its antigen specificity is not known. Base quality data are lacking; no much larger clone is found one base away. Library preparation was by PCR. The instrument given in TCRdb is Illumina HiSeq 4000. High-throughput sequencing was used to profile the TCR beta-chain CDR3 region of each patient. Per the authors' processing: A classifier to discriminate distant-metastatic papillary thyroid cancer patients was built from CDR3 differences across clinicopathological groups. To measure repertoire diversity the researchers used the Shannon index, while the Morisita-Horn index served to gauge how similar the tumor and blood repertoires were. The public reads were run again by TCRdb, first through fastp at Q25 and then through MiXCR, and only productive beta chains were kept. The V and J calls and clone size come from TCRdb's table, not from the authors' own analysis. The sample contains some 30,000 clones, 25% to 35% of them found a single time. The top ten hold roughly 32% of the sample.

No treatment had been received by any patient before thyroid surgery. Using T-cell receptor beta sequencing, the study looked back at clinical samples from patients collected from the early 2010s to the late 2010s. The sample was blood. The TCR sequence derives from a female donor with papillary thyroid cancer or a benign thyroid nodule (not recorded which). Some clones in this sample may be carry-over from other donors' samples. The rearranged segments are TRBV27 and TRBJ2-2; the D element might be TRBD1 or TRBD2, as each aligns at 5 bases. The encoded CDR3 is CASGTPSPGELFF. Here is the DNA: TGTGCCAGCGGGACCCCATCTCCCGGGGAGCTGTTTTTT.